This TCR beta chain stems from a study of T cells in Graves' hyperthyroidism and ophthalmopathy. Amplification of TCR beta CDR3 regions was performed using RNA transcripts as template. RT-PCR in the first round (using the HTBI primer set) targeted the TCR CDR3. Each CDR3 protein is one row after TCRdb ran MiXCR on the multiplex PCR reads. The sample holds about 640,000 distinct CDR3 sequences, nearly 45% seen once. This clonotype was observed at least ten times. Per germline, CDR1 MNHNS and CDR2 SASEGT. V gave up 3 bases and J gave up 10 bases, with 12 bases separating them. The CDR3 extends over 12 amino acids.

Material for sequencing was peripheral blood or thyroid tissue (not recorded which). The rearrangement joins TRBV6-1 to TRBJ1-1; maybe TRBD1 (6 bases). This receptor was taken from an adult man with Graves' disease, either hyperthyroidism or ophthalmopathy (not recorded which). Written as DNA, the CDR3 is TGTGCCAGCAGTGAGAACAGGGTTGGAGCTTTCTTT. It codes for CASSENRVGAFF.